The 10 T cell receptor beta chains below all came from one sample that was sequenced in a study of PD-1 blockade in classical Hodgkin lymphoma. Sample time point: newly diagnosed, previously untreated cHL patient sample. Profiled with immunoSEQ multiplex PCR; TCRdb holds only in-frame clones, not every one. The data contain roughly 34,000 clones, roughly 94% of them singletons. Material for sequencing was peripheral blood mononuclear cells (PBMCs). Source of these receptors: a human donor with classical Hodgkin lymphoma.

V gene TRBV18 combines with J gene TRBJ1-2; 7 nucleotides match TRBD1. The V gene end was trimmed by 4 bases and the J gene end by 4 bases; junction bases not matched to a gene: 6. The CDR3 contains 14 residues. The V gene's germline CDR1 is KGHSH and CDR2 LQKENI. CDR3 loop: CASSREGAGYGYTF. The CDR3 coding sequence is TGTGCCAGCTCACGGGAGGGGGCCGGCTATGGCTACACCTTC.

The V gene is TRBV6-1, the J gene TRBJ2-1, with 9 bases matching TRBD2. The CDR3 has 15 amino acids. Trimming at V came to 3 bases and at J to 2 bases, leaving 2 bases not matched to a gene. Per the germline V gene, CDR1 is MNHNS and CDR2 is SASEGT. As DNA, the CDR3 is TGTGCCAGCAGTGAGGTAGCGGGAGCCTACAATGAGCAGTTCTTC. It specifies CASSEVAGAYNEQFF.

CDR3 loop: CASSVSGRTDEQYF. The CDR3 DNA follows: TGTGCCAGCAGCGTTAGCGGGAGGACTGACGAGCAGTACTTC. The V call is TRBV9, the J call TRBJ2-7, with TRBD2 identical over 10 bases. Germline V lookup: CDR1 SGDLS, CDR2 YYNGEE. The V and J ends lost 2 bases and 5 bases, in that order; junction bases with no gene match: 4. There are 14 residues in the CDR3. Using reference TRBV9 and TRBJ2-7 for the parts outside the CDR3, the full variable domain is DSGVTQTPKHLITATGQRVTLRCSPRSGDLSVYWYQQSLDQGLQFLIQYYNGEERAKGNILERFSAQQFPDLHSELNLSSLELGDSALYFCASSVSGRTDEQYFGPGTRLTVT.

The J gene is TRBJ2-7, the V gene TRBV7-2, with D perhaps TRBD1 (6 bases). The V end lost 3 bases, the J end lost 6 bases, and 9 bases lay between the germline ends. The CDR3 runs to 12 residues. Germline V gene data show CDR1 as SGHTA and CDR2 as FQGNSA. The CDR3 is CASSFGQIEQYF. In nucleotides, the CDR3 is TGTGCCAGCAGCTTCGGACAGATCGAGCAGTACTTC.

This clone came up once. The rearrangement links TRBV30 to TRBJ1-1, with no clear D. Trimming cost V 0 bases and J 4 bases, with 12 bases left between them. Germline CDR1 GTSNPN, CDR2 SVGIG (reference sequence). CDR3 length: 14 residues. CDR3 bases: TGTGCCTGGAGTGTACCGGGGTTGGGCACTGAAGCTTTCTTT. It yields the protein CAWSVPGLGTEAFF.

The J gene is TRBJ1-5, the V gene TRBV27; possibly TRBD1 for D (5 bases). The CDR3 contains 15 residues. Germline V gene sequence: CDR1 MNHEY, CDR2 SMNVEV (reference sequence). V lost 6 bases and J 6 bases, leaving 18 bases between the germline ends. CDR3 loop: CASRRQFGSGQPQHF. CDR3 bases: TGTGCCAGCAGAAGACAGTTTGGGTCCGGTCAGCCCCAGCATTTT.

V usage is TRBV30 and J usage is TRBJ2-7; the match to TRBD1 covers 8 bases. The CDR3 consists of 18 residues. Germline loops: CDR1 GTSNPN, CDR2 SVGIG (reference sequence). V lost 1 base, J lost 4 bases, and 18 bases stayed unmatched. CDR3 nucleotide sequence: TGTGCCTGGAGTGCCGGACAGGGTGGGTCGGGAGAACTTTACGAGCAGTACTTC. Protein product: CAWSAGQGGSGELYEQYF.

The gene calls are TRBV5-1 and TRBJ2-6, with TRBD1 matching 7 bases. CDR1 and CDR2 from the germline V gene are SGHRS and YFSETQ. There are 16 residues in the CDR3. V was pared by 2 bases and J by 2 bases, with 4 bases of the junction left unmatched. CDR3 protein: CASSFGDSPGANVLTF. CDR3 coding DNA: TGCGCCAGCAGCTTTGGGGACAGTCCTGGGGCCAACGTCCTGACTTTC.

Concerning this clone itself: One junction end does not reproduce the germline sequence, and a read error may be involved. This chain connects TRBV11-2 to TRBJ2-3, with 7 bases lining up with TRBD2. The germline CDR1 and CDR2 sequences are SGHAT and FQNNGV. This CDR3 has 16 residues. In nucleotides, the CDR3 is TGTGCCAGCAGCGCCCGGCGGGGGTCAGCCACAAATACGCAGTATTTT. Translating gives CASSARRGSATNTQYF.

CDR3 in DNA: TGTGCCAGCTCACCAGCAGGTTACCAGAACACTGAAGCTTTCTTT. Translating it yields CASSPAGYQNTEAFF. The V gene is TRBV18, the J gene TRBJ1-1, with D unclear. Germline V gene lookup returns CDR1 KGHSH and CDR2 LQKENI. With 2 bases removed from V and 1 base from J, the gap between germline ends came to 11 bases. The length of the CDR3 is 15 residues.